Listed here are 8 T cell receptor beta chains from one sample, sequenced in a study of blood T cell repertoires in COVID-19. Generated by immunoSEQ multiplex PCR, the TCRdb table keeps only in-frame clones and is missing some. This sample has 74,000 or so clones, with 85% to 90% found just once. Sequencing used peripheral blood. The receptors stem from a man aged 50-60 years with active COVID-19.

The chain combines TRBV9 with TRBJ2-3; 8 nucleotides line up with TRBD2. This CDR3 comprises 16 residues. CDR1 is SGDLS, CDR2 YYNGEE, per germline. Losses at the gene ends were 4 bases for V and 5 bases for J; bases not matched to a gene: 12. The CDR3, as DNA: TGTGCCAGCAGCCCCCGGCCGGGGGGGCATCGAGATACGCAGTATTTT. Protein product: CASSPRPGGHRDTQYF.

This chain connects TRBV28 to TRBJ1-4; a weak D match, TRBD1 (6 bases). The germline V and J ends were trimmed by 4 bases and 5 bases, with 17 bases remaining between them. The CDR3 is 16 residues long. CDR1 MDHEN and CDR2 SYDVKM come from the germline V gene. The chain's CDR3 is CASSSQADRTNEKLFF. The CDR3 nucleotides read TGTGCCAGCAGTTCCCAAGCGGACAGAACAAATGAAAAACTGTTTTTT.

The chain uses TRBV5-1 and TRBJ1-3, with TRBD1 matching over 8 bases. The CDR3 runs 16 residues. Germline assignment: CDR1 SGHRS and CDR2 YFSETQ. Trimming at V came to 5 bases and at J to 0 bases, leaving 7 bases not matched to a gene. CDR3: CASRAGQGVSGNTIYF. The CDR3 bases are TGCGCCAGCAGGGCCGGACAGGGAGTCTCTGGAAACACCATATATTTT.

CDR3 region: CASSAGIAGQPQHF. The CDR3 nucleotides read TGTGCCAGCAGTGCGGGTATAGCGGGGCAGCCCCAGCATTTT. V is TRBV6-4 and J is TRBJ1-5; D not resolved. CDR1 and CDR2 from the germline V gene are MRHNA and SNTAGT. The CDR3 totals 14 residues. V was trimmed by 4 bases and J by 7 bases, leaving 14 bases between them.

The chain has TRBV6-5 and TRBJ1-1; 7 bases align to TRBD1. The CDR3 runs to 14 residues. In germline, CDR1 is MNHEY, CDR2 SVGAGI. The ends lost 7 bases at V and 1 base at J; junction bases unmatched: 6. The chain's CDR3 is CASTLGGGNTEAFF. The CDR3 DNA sequence: TGTGCCAGCACCCTAGGGGGCGGGAACACTGAAGCTTTCTTT.

V gene TRBV11-2 combines with J gene TRBJ2-1, with D possibly being TRBD1 (6 bases). Germline CDR1 SGHAT, CDR2 FQNNGV. The V and J ends lost 5 bases and 1 base respectively, with 18 bases between them. The CDR3 sequence is 17 residues long. The CDR3 protein is CASSAGGSGQSYNEQFF. CDR3 nucleotide sequence: TGTGCCAGCAGCGCAGGTGGGTCCGGACAGTCCTACAATGAGCAGTTCTTC.

This clone was found a few times. V and J are TRBV3-1 (or the pseudogene TRBV3-2) and TRBJ1-2; D uncertain. Germline CDR1 is LGHDT and CDR2 is YNNKEL (reference sequence). Trimming cost V 4 bases and J 2 bases, with 8 bases left between them. This CDR3 spans 13 amino acids. In DNA, the CDR3 is TGTGCCAGCAGCCCCCGGGAGAACTATGGCTACACCTTC. It translates to CASSPRENYGYTF.

The chain is built from TRBV19 and TRBJ1-2; D remains unclear. V was shortened by 0 bases and J by 0 bases, with 11 bases between the two germline ends. This CDR3 is 16 amino acids long. CDR1 and CDR2 (germline): LNHDA, SQIVND (reference sequence). The CDR3 region has the DNA TGTGCCAGTAGTATAGATCGCTGGAGTTCTAACTATGGCTACACCTTC. It is translated as CASSIDRWSSNYGYTF.